Below are 29 T cell receptor beta chains sequenced from a single sample in a study of cytomegalovirus exposure and HLA in healthy donors. TCRdb's table, derived via immunoSEQ multiplex PCR, lists solely in-frame clones and lacks some. The sample has roughly 270,000 clones, 70% to 90% seen once; the top ten hold over 0.7%. Input material: PBMCs. The receptor source for this set is a woman under 30 in good health and CMV-seronegative.

The chain links TRBV27 to TRBJ1-4, with D uncertain. CDR3 length: 14 amino acids. Germline V CDR1 and CDR2: MNHEY, SMNVEV (reference sequence). V lost 3 bases and J 2 bases, leaving 7 bases between the germline ends. The CDR3 region has the DNA TGTGCCAGCAGTTTCTCGACTACTAATGAAAAACTGTTTTTT. It codes for CASSFSTTNEKLFF. Drawing the rest from reference TRBV27 and TRBJ1-4, the complete variable domain is EAQVTQNPRYLITVTGKKLTVTCSQNMNHEYMSWYRQDPGLGLRQIYYSMNVEVTDKGDVPEGYKVSRKEKRNFPLILESPSPNQTSLYFCASSFSTTNEKLFFGSGTQLSVL.

This clone has only one observation. This chain uses TRBV4-2 with TRBJ2-7; no firm D call. V lost 0 bases and J lost 7, with 10 bases in between. CDR1 LGHNA and CDR2 YNFKEQ come from the germline V gene. The CDR3 spans 13 residues. This CDR3 reads CASSQDSGGEQYF. CDR3 DNA sequence: TGTGCCAGCAGCCAAGATAGTGGCGGAGAGCAGTACTTC.

This sequence joins TRBV6-1 and TRBJ2-7; 9 bases map to TRBD1. Germline V gene lookup returns CDR1 MNHNS and CDR2 SASEGT. The CDR3 contains 18 residues. V was clipped by 0 bases and J by 5 bases; unmatched bases: 14. The CDR3 reads CASSEAPLLGQGLNEQYF. The CDR3 coding sequence is TGTGCCAGCAGTGAAGCGCCATTACTAGGACAGGGGTTGAACGAGCAGTACTTC.

A note on this clone: Additional DNA sequences in this sample encode the identical CDR3. The rearrangement links TRBV4-1 to TRBJ1-6; unclear D gene. This CDR3 has 18 residues. From germline, CDR1 is MGHRA and CDR2 YSYEKL. V was pared by 0 bases and J by 4 bases, with 16 bases between. The CDR3 DNA is TGCGCCAGCAGCCAAGATCTTGGAGGGTACCGGTATAATTCACCCCTCCACTTT. Its protein is CASSQDLGGYRYNSPLHF.

This clone was seen a handful of times. The CDR3 spells CAINAKEMFRVGNQPQHF. The CDR3 nucleotides are TGTGCCATCAATGCCAAGGAGATGTTCAGGGTGGGGAATCAGCCCCAGCATTTT. This chain uses TRBV10-3 with TRBJ1-5, with a tentative D call TRBD1 (5 bases). Trimming took 7 bases from V and 4 from J, leaving 26 bases between them. CDR3 size: 18 residues. The germline gives CDR1 ENHRY, CDR2 SYGVKD.

This chain uses TRBV2 with TRBJ1-5, with D maybe TRBD1 (5 bases). V was trimmed by 4 bases and J by 4 bases, leaving 14 bases between them. The CDR3 spans 15 residues. CDR1 and CDR2 from the germline V gene are SNHLY and FYNNEI. DNA of the CDR3: TGTGCCAGCAGTGGGGGTAAAGGGGTAAATCAGCCCCAGCATTTT. Residues: CASSGGKGVNQPQHF.

The rearrangement uses TRBV25-1 and TRBJ2-5; D ambiguous. The germline V and J ends were trimmed by 1 base and 5 bases, with 8 bases remaining between them. Germline V gene data show CDR1 as MGHDK and CDR2 as SYGVNS. The CDR3 length is 13 residues. This CDR3 reads CASSESPLETQYF. The CDR3 region has the DNA TGTGCCAGCAGTGAATCCCCTCTCGAGACCCAGTACTTC.

This rearrangement joins TRBV5-1 to TRBJ1-2; TRBD1 might be the D (5 bases). V lost 2 bases, J lost 3 bases, and 17 bases lay in between. There are 16 residues in the CDR3. CDR1 SGHRS and CDR2 YFSETQ come from the germline V gene. Here the CDR3 reads CASSFTSGGTDYGYTF. The CDR3 bases are TGCGCCAGCAGCTTCACCTCGGGGGGTACGGACTATGGCTACACCTTC.

This chain uses TRBV7-8 with TRBJ2-1, with D possibly matching TRBD1 (5 bases). The CDR3 totals 15 residues. CDR1 and CDR2 (germline): SGHVS, FQNEAQ. Deletions cut 5 bases from V and 12 bases from J, with 23 bases between. The CDR3 protein is CASSPRHRSNFVQFF. CDR3 nucleotides: TGTGCCAGCAGCCCCCGCCACAGGAGCAATTTCGTGCAGTTCTTC.

The chain carries TRBV28 and TRBJ2-4, with D perhaps matching TRBD1 (5 bases). This CDR3 contains 14 residues. V lost 5 bases to trimming and J lost 0 bases, with 8 bases between them. The V gene's germline CDR1 is MDHEN and CDR2 SYDVKM. CDR3 in amino acids: CASSRRVAKNIQYF. The CDR3 DNA follows: TGTGCCAGCAGTCGCAGGGTAGCCAAAAACATTCAGTACTTC.

The rearrangement joins TRBV6-4 to TRBJ2-5, with 11 bases fitting TRBD2. Per germline, CDR1 MRHNA and CDR2 SNTAGT. The junction had 4 bases not matched to a gene; V was cut back by 2 bases and J by 5 bases. This CDR3 has 15 amino acids. The CDR3 coding sequence is TGTGCCAGCAGTGACGGGGTAGCGGGAGGGGAGACCCAGTACTTC. Translation: CASSDGVAGGETQYF.

This chain joins TRBV27 and TRBJ2-1; 11 bases align to TRBD2. The V gene's germline CDR1 is MNHEY and CDR2 SMNVEV (reference sequence). Germline trimming cut 8 bases from V and 6 bases from J; bases unmatched to any gene: 6. The length of the CDR3 is 14 residues. The CDR3 protein is CASSTSGTVNEQFF. CDR3 sequence (DNA): TGTGCCAGCTCGACTAGCGGGACGGTCAATGAGCAGTTCTTC.

This chain links TRBV19 with TRBJ2-1, with no clear D. The CDR3 sequence is 14 residues long. The V and J ends lost 5 bases and 6 bases respectively, with 14 bases between them. The germline V gene has CDR1 LNHDA and CDR2 SQIVND (reference sequence). As DNA, the CDR3 is TGTGCCAGTAGTCCCCCGAGTCGTGGCAATGAGCAGTTCTTC. Protein product: CASSPPSRGNEQFF. The full variable domain, with the rest looked up from reference TRBV19 and TRBJ2-1, is DGGITQSPKYLFRKEGQNVTLSCEQNLNHDAMYWYRQDPGQGLRLIYYSQIVNDFQKGDIAEGYSVSREKKESFPLTVTSAQKNPTAFYLCASSPPSRGNEQFFGPGTRLTVL.

This clone was detected a few times. The genes are TRBV5-4 and TRBJ2-7; perhaps TRBD2 as D (6 bases). The germline V and J ends were trimmed by 5 bases and 2 bases, with 14 bases remaining between them. The germline V gene has CDR1 SGHNT and CDR2 YYREEE (reference sequence). This CDR3 is 14 amino acids long. The CDR3 reads CASRRDFVTYEQYF. CDR3 sequence (DNA): TGTGCCAGCAGAAGGGACTTCGTCACCTACGAGCAGTACTTC.

The rearrangement joins TRBV14 to TRBJ2-2; 9 bases align to TRBD1. Germline assignment: CDR1 SGHDN and CDR2 FVKESK. This CDR3 comprises 17 residues. J gave up 3 bases and V 1 base, and 6 bases lay outside the gene matches. CDR3 in amino acids: CASSQGSGQGYTGELFF. The CDR3 coding sequence is TGTGCCAGCAGCCAAGGGTCGGGACAGGGCTACACCGGGGAGCTGTTTTTT.

The chain carries TRBV18 and TRBJ2-7; D may be TRBD2 (6 bases). Per germline, CDR1 KGHSH and CDR2 LQKENI. The CDR3 runs to 11 residues. V was clipped by 5 bases and J by 7 bases, with 9 bases between them. The CDR3 protein is CASSVSGEQYF. The CDR3 DNA follows: TGTGCCAGCTCAGTCAGCGGGGAGCAGTACTTC.

The V and J genes are TRBV27 and TRBJ1-3; TRBD1 might be the D (5 bases). The V and J ends lost 4 bases and 9 bases respectively, with 25 bases between them. Germline CDR1 is MNHEY and CDR2 is SMNVEV (reference sequence). The CDR3 is 17 amino acids. CDR3 amino acids: CASSYAPWGGAVVTIYF. In nucleotides, the CDR3 is TGTGCCAGCAGTTACGCCCCCTGGGGGGGTGCGGTGGTCACCATATATTTT.

CDR3 nucleotide sequence: TGTGCCAGCAGTTTTTTCGGACTAGCGGGATCGCCCCGCGCAGATACGCAGTATTTT. It codes for CASSFFGLAGSPRADTQYF. The J gene is TRBJ2-3, the V gene TRBV28; 12 positions match TRBD2. The germline V gene encodes CDR1 MDHEN and CDR2 SYDVKM. V lost 3 bases and J lost 4; bases outside the gene matches: 14. This CDR3 has 19 residues.

The chain employs TRBV19 and TRBJ2-7, with D unresolved. The CDR3 spans 12 residues. Germline lookup yields CDR1 LNHDA and CDR2 SQIVND (reference sequence). The V and J ends lost 1 base and 6 bases respectively, with 7 bases between them. As DNA, the CDR3 is TGTGCCAGTAGTATAGCTCCCTCCGAGCAGTACTTC. Its translation is CASSIAPSEQYF.

The chain uses TRBV28 and TRBJ1-6; 7 nucleotides match TRBD1. V shed 2 bases and J 7 bases; nucleotides not matched to a gene: 8. Germline V gives CDR1 MDHEN, CDR2 SYDVKM. The CDR3 is 16 residues long. In nucleotides, the CDR3 is TGTGCCAGCAGTTTAGGAACAGGGGTGAGGAATTCACCCCTCCACTTT. It translates to CASSLGTGVRNSPLHF.

The chain uses TRBV12-5 and TRBJ1-2; no definite D call. Germline V lookup: CDR1 LGHNT, CDR2 FRNRAP. This CDR3 comprises 14 residues. The V and J ends lost 3 bases and 6 bases respectively, with 14 bases between them. The CDR3 coding sequence is TGTGCTAGTGGTTTCCCGTATGGGCCGGATGGCTACACCTTC. Translation: CASGFPYGPDGYTF. Full variable domain (missing parts from reference TRBV12-5 and TRBJ1-2): DARVTQTPRHKVTEMGQEVTMRCQPILGHNTVFWYRQTMMQGLELLAYFRNRAPLDDSGMPKDRFSAEMPDATLATLKIQPSEPRDSAVYFCASGFPYGPDGYTFGSGTRLTVV.

The V call is TRBV2, the J call TRBJ2-7; D remains unclear. The CDR3 spans 12 residues. The germline gives CDR1 SNHLY, CDR2 FYNNEI. V shed 7 bases and J shed 0 bases, with 7 bases lying between them. The CDR3 region is CASKDTSYEQYF. The DNA of the CDR3 is TGTGCCAGCAAAGACACCTCCTACGAGCAGTACTTC. Full variable domain (remainder filled in from reference TRBV2 and TRBJ2-7): EPEVTQTPSHQVTQMGQEVILRCVPISNHLYFYWYRQILGQKVEFLVSFYNNEISEKSEIFDDQFSVERPDGSNFTLKIRSTKLEDSAMYFCASKDTSYEQYFGPGTRLTVT.

This chain joins TRBV7-9 and TRBJ1-2, with 9 bases fitting TRBD1. Trimming at V came to 4 bases and at J to 5 bases, leaving 20 bases not matched to a gene. This CDR3 has 19 amino acids. CDR1 is SEHNR and CDR2 is FQNEAQ in the germline V gene (reference sequence). The CDR3 DNA sequence: TGTGCCAGCAGCTCCACTGCGCCGGGACAGGGTGGTGTGCATTATGGCTACACCTTC. It yields the protein CASSSTAPGQGGVHYGYTF.

V usage is TRBV4-1 and J usage is TRBJ2-1, with 11 bases that match TRBD2. The CDR3 has 17 amino acids. Germline V gene sequence: CDR1 MGHRA, CDR2 YSYEKL. Trimming removed 2 bases from V and 3 bases from J; junction bases left unmatched: 6. The CDR3 sequence: CASSQILAGVGYNEQFF. The CDR3 nucleotides are TGCGCCAGCAGCCAAATACTAGCGGGAGTCGGCTACAATGAGCAGTTCTTC.

V and J are TRBV9 and TRBJ1-2; no firm D call. The germline V gene encodes CDR1 SGDLS and CDR2 YYNGEE. Trimming pared 4 bases from V and 8 bases from J, leaving 9 bases between. CDR3 length equals 11 residues. CDR3 amino acids: CASSSRRGYTF. The CDR3 DNA reads TGTGCCAGCAGCTCCCGTCGGGGCTACACCTTC.

The chain carries TRBV20-1 and TRBJ2-7; D is possibly TRBD2 (6 bases). Trimming stripped 6 bases from V and 3 bases from J, with 9 bases between. CDR1 is DFQATT, CDR2 SNEGSKA, per germline (reference sequence). This CDR3 contains 11 residues. DNA for the CDR3: TGCAGTGCGGGGGGACGCTACGAGCAGTACTTC. It encodes CSAGGRYEQYF.

The chain carries TRBV4-3 and TRBJ2-3; the match to TRBD2 covers 14 bases. The CDR3 is made up of 19 amino acids. In germline, CDR1 is LGHNA, CDR2 YSLEER. V lost 0 bases and J lost 5; bases outside the gene matches: 10. DNA for the CDR3: TGCGCCAGCAGCCAAGAGAGGGGGACTAGCGGGAGAGGAGGAGATACGCAGTATTTT. Amino acid sequence: CASSQERGTSGRGGDTQYF.

The rearrangement uses TRBV25-1 and TRBJ2-7, with D maybe TRBD1 (6 bases). The germline V and J ends were trimmed by 3 bases and 3 bases, with 9 bases remaining between them. The germline V gene encodes CDR1 MGHDK and CDR2 SYGVNS. The CDR3 is made up of 13 amino acids. DNA of the CDR3: TGTGCCAGCAGTGATGGGGGCCGCTACGAGCAGTACTTC. Protein sequence: CASSDGGRYEQYF.

J is TRBJ1-6 and V is TRBV4-1, with no clear D. The CDR3 contains 13 residues. Germline lookup yields CDR1 MGHRA and CDR2 YSYEKL. The ends were cut back, 3 bases at V and 5 bases at J, with 5 bases in the middle. The CDR3 region is CASSQPNNSPLHF. CDR3 in DNA: TGCGCCAGCAGCCAGCCTAATAATTCACCCCTCCACTTT.